Each of the 25 T cell receptor beta chains below was sequenced from the same sample in a study of neurological immune-mediated disorders (dated by TCRdb to the late 2010s). Library construction relied on 5' RACE. The listed sequencing device is Illumina HiSeq 2500. Clones were called with MiXCR by TCRdb after fastp trimmed the public reads at Q25, and only in-frame beta chains were retained. Each CDR3 protein gets just one entry, which takes the most common genes and DNA from the rows behind it. The sample table records about 10,000 distinct CDR3 sequences; about 23% of these occur just once. Roughly an eighth of the sample is held by the ten biggest clonotypes. What was sequenced was CD8+ T cells from blood. These receptors were collected from a woman aged 40 to 50 with multiple sclerosis.

This rearrangement joins TRBV6-6 to TRBJ1-2; D is unclear. The CDR3 has 12 residues. CDR1 MNHNY and CDR2 SVGAGI come from the germline V gene (reference sequence). The germline V and J ends were trimmed by 7 bases and 9 bases, with 15 bases remaining between them. The CDR3 spells CASNALPTSYTF. The CDR3 bases are TGTGCCAGCAACGCCCTTCCGACCAGCTACACCTTC.

This clonotype has ten or more counts. V and J are TRBV7-9 and TRBJ2-3; D gene uncertain. V gave up 4 bases and J gave up 3 bases, with 11 bases separating them. This CDR3 region has 14 residues. The V gene's germline CDR1 is SEHNR and CDR2 FQNEAQ (reference sequence). In DNA, the CDR3 is TGTGCCAGCAGCTCGACGGACGGAACAGATACGCAGTATTTT. This encodes CASSSTDGTDTQYF.

This clonotype was seen more than once but under ten times. CDR3 in DNA: TGTGCCAGCAGCAGGACTAGCGGGGGGATTTCCTACAATGAGCAGTTCTTC. Protein sequence: CASSRTSGGISYNEQFF. J is TRBJ2-1 and V is TRBV11-2, with 14 bases that match TRBD2. The junction had 4 bases not matched to a gene; V was cut back by 5 bases and J by 1 base. Germline V CDR1 and CDR2: SGHAT, FQNNGV. This CDR3 region has 17 residues.

The chain has TRBV20-1 and TRBJ1-2; D is undetermined. Germline CDR1 and CDR2: DFQATT and SNEGSKA (reference sequence). This CDR3 has 13 residues. The V end lost 1 base, the J end lost 4 bases, and 10 bases lay between the germline ends. The CDR3 loop is CSARAERSYGYTF. The CDR3 bases are TGCAGTGCTAGAGCCGAGAGAAGCTATGGCTACACCTTC.

This clonotype was found many times. This chain links TRBV5-1 with TRBJ1-2; D remains unclear. Trimming left V 0 bases short and J 4 bases short, with 16 bases between. Germline values: CDR1 SGHRS, CDR2 YFSETQ. The CDR3 has 16 residues. CDR3 residues: CASSLESGWRGYGYTF. CDR3 coding DNA: TGCGCCAGCAGCTTGGAATCGGGGTGGAGAGGCTATGGCTACACCTTC.

Points on this clonotype: A much larger clone lies one base from this, so it may be a read error. The CDR3: CASSLTLWGSTDTQYF. CDR3 in DNA: TGTGCCAGCAGCTTAACTTTGTGGGGCAGCACAGATACGCAGTATTTT. V usage is TRBV7-9 and J usage is TRBJ2-3, with D tentatively TRBD1 (5 bases). V was cut by 2 bases and J by 0 bases, with 12 bases left in between. This CDR3 has 16 amino acids. Germline CDR1 reads SEHNR; CDR2 reads FQNEAQ (reference sequence).

This clonotype was observed many times. The J gene is TRBJ1-6, the V gene TRBV18, with 8 bases fitting TRBD1. Germline trimming cut 5 bases from V and 9 bases from J; bases unmatched to any gene: 6. The CDR3 contains 14 residues. CDR1 KGHSH and CDR2 LQKENI come from the germline V gene. CDR3 nucleotides: TGTGCCAGCTCATCTCAGGGGGCTTCTTCACCCCTCCACTTT. Protein sequence: CASSSQGASSPLHF.

The rearrangement joins TRBV4-1 to TRBJ1-3; D is unclear. Looked up from germline, CDR1 is MGHRA and CDR2 is YSYEKL. This CDR3 spans 14 amino acids. The germline V and J ends were trimmed by 1 base and 1 base, with 5 bases remaining between them. CDR3 in amino acids: CASSQARSGNTIYF. CDR3 in DNA: TGCGCCAGCAGCCAAGCAAGGTCTGGAAACACCATATATTTT.

The CDR3 protein is CSAIEARLTNEQFF. DNA of the CDR3: TGCAGTGCTATCGAAGCCCGACTGACAAATGAGCAGTTCTTC. J is TRBJ2-1 and V is TRBV20-1; D call uncertain. The V gene lost 4 bases and the J gene lost 7 bases, with 17 bases spanning the gap. The CDR3 covers 14 residues. Germline values: CDR1 DFQATT, CDR2 SNEGSKA (reference sequence).

The chain uses TRBV10-3 and TRBJ2-3, with D uncertain. The germline CDR1 and CDR2 sequences are ENHRY and SYGVKD. Trimming pared 6 bases from V and 5 bases from J, leaving 9 bases between. The CDR3 is 12 residues long. CDR3 nucleotides: TGTGCCATCAGGCGAATCGGAGATACGCAGTATTTT. This sequence encodes CAIRRIGDTQYF.

The sample holds many counts of this clonotype. J is TRBJ2-3 and V is TRBV10-3; 11 nucleotides match TRBD2. V trimming: 4 bases; J trimming: 0 bases; junction bases outside the gene matches: 12. Germline loops: CDR1 ENHRY, CDR2 SYGVKD. The CDR3 runs 19 residues. This CDR3 is CAISVRLAGGSSSTDTQYF. The CDR3 coding sequence is TGTGCCATCAGTGTGAGGCTAGCGGGGGGTTCTTCTAGCACAGATACGCAGTATTTT.

This clonotype was observed at least ten times. The chain recombines TRBV6-5 with TRBJ2-7; the D gene is possibly TRBD2 (7 bases). V was pared by 2 bases and J by 2 bases, with 10 bases between. This CDR3 spans 14 amino acids. Germline V gives CDR1 MNHEY, CDR2 SVGAGI. Written as DNA, the CDR3 is TGTGCCAGCAGTTACGCGGGGGCCCCCTACGAGCAGTACTTC. Translation: CASSYAGAPYEQYF.

This clonotype came up many times. The rearrangement uses TRBV5-6 and TRBJ1-1, with a weak D call TRBD1 (6 bases). Germline V gives CDR1 SGHDT, CDR2 YYEEEE. CDR3 length: 13 amino acids. Trimming stripped 0 bases from V and 10 bases from J, with 13 bases between. CDR3 in DNA: TGTGCCAGCAGCTTGGGGGCAGGGGCGCTAGCTTTCTTT. Protein sequence: CASSLGAGALAFF.

This clonotype showed up many times. The chain recombines TRBV20-1 with TRBJ1-2; D is ambiguous. Between the trimmed V and J ends, which lost 7 bases and 4 bases, there was a span of 16 bases. This CDR3 is built from 13 residues. Per the germline V gene, CDR1 is DFQATT and CDR2 is SNEGSKA (reference sequence). CDR3 loop: CSGSTPETYGYTF. CDR3 bases: TGCAGTGGAAGTACGCCCGAGACCTATGGCTACACCTTC.

Within the sample, this clonotype is medium-sized (0.01 to 0.1%). The chain couples TRBV9 to TRBJ2-7; weak D call: TRBD1 (5 bases). The CDR3 sequence is 13 residues long. V was trimmed by 0 bases and J by 5 bases, leaving 9 bases between them. CDR1 SGDLS and CDR2 YYNGEE come from the germline V gene. CDR3 region: CASSVVGADEQYF. The CDR3 DNA is TGTGCCAGCAGCGTAGTAGGGGCAGACGAGCAGTACTTC. The full variable domain, its missing parts supplied by reference TRBV9 and TRBJ2-7, is DSGVTQTPKHLITATGQRVTLRCSPRSGDLSVYWYQQSLDQGLQFLIQYYNGEERAKGNILERFSAQQFPDLHSELNLSSLELGDSALYFCASSVVGADEQYFGPGTRLTVT.

This clonotype was seen just once. This chain connects TRBV20-1 to TRBJ2-7; 9 nucleotides agree with TRBD1. Germline V gene sequence: CDR1 DFQATT, CDR2 SNEGSKA (reference sequence). Losses at the gene ends were 6 bases for V and 4 bases for J; bases not matched to a gene: 13. The CDR3 sequence is 15 residues long. CDR3 region: CSARPPGTGLYEQYF. The CDR3 DNA reads as TGCAGTGCGCGACCCCCAGGGACAGGGTTGTACGAGCAGTACTTC.

This clonotype was seen many times. The chain joins TRBV15 to TRBJ2-2; D may be TRBD1 or TRBD2 (7 bases each). Trimming cost V 1 base and J 5 bases, with 14 bases left between them. Germline V lookup: CDR1 LNHNV, CDR2 YYDKDF (reference sequence). This CDR3 has 16 amino acids. Written as DNA, the CDR3 is TGTGCCACCAGCAGAGTACAGGGGAGGGGGACCGGGGAGCTGTTTTTT. As protein: CATSRVQGRGTGELFF.

By share of the sample, this clonotype is medium-sized. This rearrangement joins TRBV4-1 to TRBJ2-3; no firm D call. Germline V lookup: CDR1 MGHRA, CDR2 YSYEKL. Deletions cut 8 bases from V and 2 bases from J, with 26 bases between. The CDR3 has 18 residues. CDR3 sequence reads: CASGPPSLHISFTDTQYF. CDR3 DNA sequence: TGCGCCAGCGGCCCTCCCTCCCTCCATATCTCATTCACAGATACGCAGTATTTT.

The J gene is TRBJ2-1, the V gene TRBV28, with 8 bases lining up with TRBD1. V was pared by 3 bases and J by 6 bases, with 1 base of the junction left unmatched. In germline, CDR1 is MDHEN, CDR2 SYDVKM. This CDR3 comprises 13 residues. Here the CDR3 DNA reads TGTGCCAGCAGTTTCGGACAGGGCAATGAGCAGTTCTTC. Translation: CASSFGQGNEQFF.

Only one count was recorded for this clonotype. The V call is TRBV6-5, the J call TRBJ1-1; the match to TRBD1 covers 7 bases. The CDR3 is made up of 14 amino acids. Germline lookup yields CDR1 MNHEY and CDR2 SVGAGI. Trimming removed 4 bases from V and 6 bases from J; junction bases left unmatched: 8. The CDR3 is CASSLRQGEAEAFF. CDR3 bases: TGTGCCAGCAGTTTAAGACAGGGAGAGGCTGAAGCTTTCTTT.

This clonotype has a handful of counts. The genes are TRBV5-1 and TRBJ1-1; TRBD1 aligns across 9 bases. The CDR3 totals 13 residues. The junction had 4 bases not matched to a gene; V was cut back by 0 bases and J by 10 bases. Germline loops: CDR1 SGHRS, CDR2 YFSETQ. Written as DNA, the CDR3 is TGCGCCAGCAGCTTGGAAGGGACAGGGCTAGCTTTCTTT. Translating gives CASSLEGTGLAFF.

This clonotype was found many times. V gene TRBV11-2 combines with J gene TRBJ2-3; D call uncertain. This CDR3 has 12 residues. Germline lookup yields CDR1 SGHAT and CDR2 FQNNGV. V was pared by 5 bases and J by 8 bases, with 11 bases between. CDR3 nucleotide sequence: TGTGCCAGCAGCCCAGGAACGGGTACGCAGTATTTT. Protein: CASSPGTGTQYF.

This clonotype qualifies as medium-sized. The rearrangement links TRBV4-1 to TRBJ2-7, with D unresolved. The CDR3 length is 14 residues. Looked up from germline, CDR1 is MGHRA and CDR2 is YSYEKL. V gave up 4 bases and J gave up 6 bases, with 16 bases separating them. The CDR3 coding sequence is TGCGCCAGCAGCCTCGCAGCCGTCGGTGGCGAGCAGTACTTC. Its protein product is CASSLAAVGGEQYF.

This clonotype was seen at least ten times. This chain connects TRBV7-3 to TRBJ2-1; tentative D call: TRBD2 (5 bases). In germline, CDR1 is SGHTA, CDR2 FQGTGA. The CDR3 runs to 12 residues. V lost 4 bases to trimming and J lost 4 bases, with 5 bases between them. This chain's CDR3 is CASSSGYNEQFF. The CDR3 DNA is TGTGCCAGCAGCTCGGGGTACAATGAGCAGTTCTTC.

This clonotype has a handful of counts. This rearrangement joins TRBV5-6 to TRBJ2-2; D tentatively reads TRBD1 or TRBD2 (5 bases each). Trimming removed 2 bases from V and 4 bases from J, with 9 bases in between. CDR1 is SGHDT, CDR2 YYEEEE, per germline. The CDR3 spans 14 residues. CDR3 in amino acids: CASSFGTLTGELFF. The CDR3 DNA reads as TGTGCCAGCAGCTTCGGGACCCTCACCGGGGAGCTGTTTTTT.